A single sample is the source of the 17 T cell receptor beta chains below, sequenced in a study of T cells of healthy individuals. TCRdb itself ran the 5' RACE reads through MiXCR, one entry per CDR3 protein. The table lists approximately 58,000 distinct CDR3 sequences, about 15% of them singletons. These receptors all stem from a human donor in good health.

This clonotype was counted at least ten times. The junction and the germline gene differ at one end; a read error may be behind it. The J gene is TRBJ1-1, the V gene TRBV4-2; a weak D match, TRBD1 (5 bases). The germline V gene encodes CDR1 LGHNA and CDR2 YNFKEQ. The CDR3 consists of 18 residues. DNA for the CDR3: TGTGCCAGCAGCCAAGATCCGTTCGGCGGGGGACTGAATACTGAAGCTTTCTTT. Protein sequence: CASSQDPFGGGLNTEAFF.

The table lists this clonotype with a few counts. The chain couples TRBV19 to TRBJ2-7, with 7 bases matching TRBD2. The CDR3 is made up of 15 amino acids. Germline values: CDR1 LNHDA, CDR2 SQIVND (reference sequence). J lost 0 bases, V lost 5 bases, and 7 bases had no gene match. CDR3 amino acids: CASSVLAGSSYEQYF. The CDR3 bases are TGTGCCAGTAGTGTATTAGCGGGCTCCTCCTACGAGCAGTACTTC.

V usage is TRBV20-1 and J usage is TRBJ2-5, with TRBD2 matching over 8 bases. Trimming took 5 bases from V and 0 from J; bases not matched to a gene: 11. Germline loops: CDR1 DFQATT, CDR2 SNEGSKA (reference sequence). The CDR3 is 16 residues long. CDR3 sequence: CSAFPEGSGNQETQYF. Written as DNA, the CDR3 is TGCAGTGCTTTCCCCGAAGGTAGCGGGAACCAAGAGACCCAGTACTTC.

V usage is TRBV6-1 and J usage is TRBJ2-7; 8 bases line up with TRBD1. Per the germline V gene, CDR1 is MNHNS and CDR2 is SASEGT. Germline trimming cut 7 bases from V and 4 bases from J; bases unmatched to any gene: 6. CDR3 length: 13 residues. The CDR3 loop reads CASIRGPEYEQYF. In nucleotides, the CDR3 is TGTGCCAGCATCAGGGGGCCGGAATACGAGCAGTACTTC.

This chain connects TRBV27 to TRBJ1-4, with a weak D call TRBD1 (5 bases). From germline, CDR1 is MNHEY and CDR2 SMNVEV (reference sequence). V shed 6 bases and J shed 7 bases, with 15 bases lying between them. CDR3 size: 14 residues. CDR3 sequence (DNA): TGTGCCAGCAGCCTCCGGGACGGCGGTGAAAAACTGTTTTTT. Amino acids: CASSLRDGGEKLFF. Full variable domain (outside the CDR3, taken from reference TRBV27 and TRBJ1-4): EAQVTQNPRYLITVTGKKLTVTCSQNMNHEYMSWYRQDPGLGLRQIYYSMNVEVTDKGDVPEGYKVSRKEKRNFPLILESPSPNQTSLYFCASSLRDGGEKLFFGSGTQLSVL.

This clonotype appeared many times. V gene TRBV4-3 combines with J gene TRBJ2-7, with D perhaps assigned TRBD1 or TRBD2 (5 bases each). Per the germline V gene, CDR1 is LGHNA and CDR2 is YSLEER. The CDR3 is made up of 15 amino acids. The germline V and J ends were trimmed by 0 bases and 7 bases, with 16 bases remaining between them. CDR3 loop: CASSQEARGVREQYF. CDR3 bases: TGCGCCAGCAGCCAAGAGGCGAGGGGAGTACGGGAGCAGTACTTC.

The chain recombines TRBV5-1 with TRBJ2-7; possibly TRBD1 or TRBD2 for D (6 bases each). Germline CDR1 and CDR2: SGHRS and YFSETQ. This CDR3 spans 15 amino acids. V gave up 0 bases and J gave up 2 bases, with 12 bases separating them. The CDR3 DNA sequence: TGCGCCAGCAGCTTGGATCCGGGGGCGGCCTACGAGCAGTACTTC. Its protein is CASSLDPGAAYEQYF. Full variable domain (rest looked up from reference TRBV5-1 and TRBJ2-7): KAGVTQTPRYLIKTRGQQVTLSCSPISGHRSVSWYQQTPGQGLQFLFEYFSETQRNKGNFPGRFSGRQFSNSRSEMNVSTLELGDSALYLCASSLDPGAAYEQYFGPGTRLTVT.

This clonotype was seen ten or more times. V usage is TRBV29-1 and J usage is TRBJ1-2; D gene ambiguous. This CDR3 contains 11 residues. CDR1 and CDR2 from the germline V gene are SQVTM and ANQGSEA. The V and J ends lost 5 bases and 4 bases respectively, with 8 bases between them. CDR3 loop: CSVLRSYGYTF. The CDR3, as DNA: TGCAGCGTTCTTAGGAGCTATGGCTACACCTTC.

This clonotype was counted many times. The chain employs TRBV29-1 and TRBJ1-6; TRBD1 is a possible D gene (5 bases). Trimming took 4 bases from V and 6 from J, leaving 13 bases between them. Per germline, CDR1 SQVTM and CDR2 ANQGSEA. This CDR3 comprises 14 residues. The CDR3 sequence is CSVAIGDPNSPLHF. The CDR3 DNA follows: TGCAGCGTTGCCATCGGGGACCCTAATTCACCCCTCCACTTT.

This clonotype was seen at least ten times. CDR3 protein: CSVFPHSSYEQYF. DNA for the CDR3: TGCAGCGTTTTCCCCCACAGTTCCTACGAGCAGTACTTC. The chain combines TRBV29-1 with TRBJ2-7; D is ambiguous. V was pared by 5 bases and J by 1 base, with 12 bases between. Per germline, CDR1 SQVTM and CDR2 ANQGSEA. The CDR3 consists of 13 residues.

A word on this clonotype: One junction end disagrees with the germline gene, perhaps due to a read error. The gene calls are TRBV7-2 and TRBJ2-7; the match to TRBD2 covers 8 bases. Germline V gene sequence: CDR1 SGHTA, CDR2 FQGNSA. The CDR3 runs to 14 residues. The CDR3 DNA is TGTGCAAGCAGCCGGGGGGGGACCACCTACGAGCAGTACTTC. It translates to CASSRGGTTYEQYF.

This clonotype was observed a few times. CDR3 nucleotide sequence: TGTGCCACCAGCAGAGTAGGGGGCAGCGGTGGCTACACCTTC. This translates into CATSRVGGSGGYTF. This rearrangement joins TRBV15 to TRBJ1-2; 7 nucleotides agree with TRBD1. V lost 1 base, J lost 7 bases, and 6 bases stayed unmatched. CDR1 LNHNV and CDR2 YYDKDF come from the germline V gene (reference sequence). The CDR3 has 14 residues.

This clonotype occurred many times. The V call is TRBV7-2, the J call TRBJ2-1; 8 bases are a match to TRBD2. Looked up from germline, CDR1 is SGHTA and CDR2 is FQGNSA. There are 17 residues in the CDR3. V trimming: 5 bases; J trimming: 2 bases; junction bases outside the gene matches: 11. The chain's CDR3 is CASSPQSGGPPYNEQFF. CDR3 DNA sequence: TGTGCCAGCAGCCCTCAAAGCGGGGGCCCTCCCTACAATGAGCAGTTCTTC.

This clonotype was picked up many times. The chain uses TRBV7-8 and TRBJ1-2, with 10 bases lining up with TRBD1. From germline, CDR1 is SGHVS and CDR2 FQNEAQ. J was trimmed by 7 bases and V by 1 base; bases with no gene match: 6. The CDR3 spans 15 residues. The CDR3 nucleotides read TGTGCCAGCAGCTTAGGGACAGGGGGACGAAGTGGCTACACCTTC. Encoded protein: CASSLGTGGRSGYTF.

The V call is TRBV10-3, the J call TRBJ1-3, with 11 bases fitting TRBD1. Trimming took 6 bases from V and 1 from J; bases not matched to a gene: 2. Germline lookup yields CDR1 ENHRY and CDR2 SYGVKD. The length of the CDR3 is 15 residues. This CDR3 is CAISGTGGSGNTIYF. In DNA, the CDR3 is TGTGCCATCAGCGGGACAGGGGGGTCTGGAAACACCATATATTTT.

This clonotype was detected many times. The rearrangement links TRBV2 to TRBJ2-7, with D unresolved. This CDR3 is 14 amino acids long. Deletions cut 4 bases from V and 0 bases from J, with 10 bases between. The germline V gene encodes CDR1 SNHLY and CDR2 FYNNEI. CDR3 sequence: CASSGLEISYEQYF. CDR3 coding DNA: TGTGCCAGCAGTGGGCTGGAGATCTCCTACGAGCAGTACTTC.

The V and J genes are TRBV7-2 and TRBJ1-6; TRBD1 might be the D (5 bases). The CDR3 runs 17 residues. Germline lookup yields CDR1 SGHTA and CDR2 FQGNSA. Trimming removed 1 base at V and 10 bases at J, with 20 bases between. This chain's CDR3 is CASSLVQGISYGSPLHF. CDR3 nucleotide sequence: TGTGCCAGCAGCTTAGTCCAGGGAATTTCTTATGGATCACCCCTCCACTTT.